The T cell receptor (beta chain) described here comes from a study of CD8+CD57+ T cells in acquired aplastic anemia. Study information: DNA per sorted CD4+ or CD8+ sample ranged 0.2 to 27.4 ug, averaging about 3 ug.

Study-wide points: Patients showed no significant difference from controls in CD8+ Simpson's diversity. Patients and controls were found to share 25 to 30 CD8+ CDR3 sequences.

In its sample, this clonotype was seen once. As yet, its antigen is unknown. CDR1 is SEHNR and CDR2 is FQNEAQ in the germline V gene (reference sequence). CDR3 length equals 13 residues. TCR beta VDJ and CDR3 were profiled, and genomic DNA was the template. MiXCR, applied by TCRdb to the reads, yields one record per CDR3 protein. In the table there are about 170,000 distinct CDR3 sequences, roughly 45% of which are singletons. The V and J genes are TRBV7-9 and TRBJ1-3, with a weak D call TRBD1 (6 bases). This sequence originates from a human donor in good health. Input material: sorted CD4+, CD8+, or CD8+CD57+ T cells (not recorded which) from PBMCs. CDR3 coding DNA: TGTGCTACCGGACAGAGCTCTGGAAACACCATATATTTT. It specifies CATGQSSGNTIYF.